One T cell receptor (beta chain) is described in this entry. As yet, its antigen is unknown. The sample originates from a study of blood T cells in healthy people across ages. Whole-study context: About one barcoded beta molecule per two T cells was the capture yield of template switching.

The CDR3 sequence is 11 residues long. The germline gives CDR1 SQVTM, CDR2 ANQGSEA. V lost 6 bases and J lost 4, with 8 bases in between. Findings and limits, study-wide: Unknown CMV status may confound age-related changes in expanded clones.

A second about 7 to 11 cycle PCR used barcoded and J-beta primers. TCRdb processed the 5' RACE reads anew with MiXCR; each CDR3 protein has one entry. The data show 1,100,000 or so distinct CDR3 sequences, 40% to 45% seen once. Healthy Caucasians from Russia aged roughly 6 to 95 served as donors. Each donor's blood draw was 8.5 to 10 milliliters of peripheral blood. J is TRBJ2-3 and V is TRBV29-1, with D possibly being TRBD2 (5 bases). This TCR derives from a woman between 55 and 75 years old in good health. Specimen: blood. This CDR3 reads CSVGEADTQYF. The CDR3, as DNA: TGCAGCGTGGGAGAGGCAGATACGCAGTATTTT.